This T cell receptor beta chain appears in the sequencing data of a study of T cell changes during pregnancy in multiple sclerosis. Generated by immunoSEQ multiplex PCR, the TCRdb table keeps only in-frame clones and is missing some. The table records more than 70,000 clones, approximately 93% of them present only once. Sequenced material: peripheral blood, taken in the second trimester of pregnancy. The receptor's source is a female donor with multiple sclerosis, enrolled in a pregnancy study.

The CDR3 protein is CASSVEQGALTEAFF. The CDR3 DNA reads TGTGCCAGCAGCGTAGAACAGGGGGCTCTCACTGAAGCTTTCTTT. This chain joins TRBV4-2 and TRBJ1-1; 9 bases line up with TRBD1. The CDR3 sequence is 15 residues long. The germline gives CDR1 LGHNA, CDR2 YNFKEQ. V lost 5 bases, J lost 4 bases, and 8 bases stayed unmatched.